This TCR beta chain comes out of a study of T cell responses to AZD1222 COVID-19 vaccine. General study results and limits: All repertoire sampling was performed exclusively after the peak T cell response. Only a handful of AZD1222 recipients, five to seven in all, had baseline seropositivity. The breadth and depth of Spike-specific TCRs increased once two AZD1222 doses had been given.

The V segment lost 7 bases and the J segment 4 bases; nucleotides outside the gene matches: 1. This CDR3 has 12 residues. Germline lookup yields CDR1 MNHEY and CDR2 SMNVEV (reference sequence). The protocol was immunoSEQ multiplex PCR, while the TCRdb copy is restricted to in-frame clones and leaves out a portion. In the table there are about 44,000 clones, more than 80% of which are singletons. A word on this clone: The antigen is unknown.

This specimen consisted of peripheral blood, obtained on day 0 of AZD1222 vaccination. The receptor was derived from an adult in good health. V is TRBV27 and J is TRBJ2-1, with 7 bases identical to TRBD2. The CDR3: CASKAGYNEQFF. In DNA, the CDR3 is TGTGCCAGCAAAGCGGGATACAATGAGCAGTTCTTC.